This T cell receptor beta chain originates from a study of blood T cell repertoires in COVID-19 (dated by TCRdb to the early 2020s). Regarding the research as a whole: Collaborator samples came from the United States, Italy and Spain and covered acute and convalescent phases of COVID-19. The prospective study material was composed of cDNA or gDNA derived from T cells, B-cell-depleted T cells, or PBMCs. The dataset comprised deeply sampled blood TCRbeta repertoires from subjects exposed to, actively infected with, or recovered from COVID-19. The repertoires were released in a freely available public database intended as a resource for research on the immune response to SARS-CoV-2. Where available, HLA class I and class II types were obtained from metadata supplied by the sample provider rather than from assay-based typing. A de-identified subject ID, COVID-19 status, age in years and sex were almost always included in the sample metadata. The samples were drawn from two sources: the first 160 participants of the ongoing ImmuneRACE study, and 1,200 or so subjects contributed by 6 global collaborators. The paper as a whole reports these results and caveats: Clinical and demographic metadata were provided uncurated, with the amount varying by source and participant.

The immunoSEQ Assay, a bias-controlled multiplex PCR, was used to amplify TCRbeta CDR3 regions from genomic DNA. For the original study's pipeline: The number of nucleated cells in each sample was estimated by amplification of reference gene primers within the assay. To quantify the absolute abundance of each unique TCRbeta CDR3 rearrangement, sequence reads were collapsed and filtered. For each sample, productive Simpson clonality was calculated as the square root of Simpson's diversity index across productive rearrangements. Sourced from immuneACCESS, this table was stored by TCRdb with only in-frame sequences that have V and J called. A share of the clones is absent; for the studies checked, an unresolved V gene accounts for under half, and the remainder has no known explanation. The V and J calls and the clone size are those of that table, but D and trimming were determined from the DNA. For this sample the table gives more than 70,000 clones, of which approximately 90% were detected only once. The biggest ten clones account for 8.5% to 10% of the sample.

Details on this clone: The antigen it binds to is not known. No much larger clone exists at a distance of one base, and base qualities are not known.

The cysteine opens and the phenylalanine closes a CDR3 of 12 amino acids. CDR3 DNA is the only sequence kept; it has 36 bases, read in frame from the first base. The germline V gene gives CDR1 as ENHRY and CDR2 as SYGVKD. V is cut by 6 bases and J by 2 bases, and the space between the germline ends is 7 bases. The collaborating institutions used their own protocols to collect whole blood in K2EDTA tubes. For TCRbeta analysis, collaborators shipped samples as frozen whole blood, isolated PBMCs, or DNA extracted from either of those sample types. The specimen was peripheral blood. Here the chain combines TRBV10-3 and TRBJ1-1; TRBD1 is perhaps the D gene, given 5 matching bases. This receptor was identified in a man aged 50 to 60 with acute or convalescent COVID-19. CDR3 reads: CAIRTVNTEAFF. The DNA sequence is TGTGCCATCAGGACAGTTAACACTGAAGCTTTCTTT.